The clone carrying this T cell receptor beta chain appeared many times. What it recognizes is unknown. This record belongs to a study of early T cells in non-severe SARS-CoV-2 infection. Study in general: Unsorted whole blood bulk RNA was sequenced, with unpaired chains.

Separate cDNA molecules each had unique molecular identifiers attached to them. TCRdb independently ran MiXCR on the 5' RACE reads; one entry per CDR3 protein. The data show tens of thousands of distinct CDR3 sequences, less than 6.5% seen once. Germline V gene data show CDR1 as MDHEN and CDR2 as SYDVKM. This CDR3 is 15 amino acids long. The V and J ends lost 5 bases and 8 bases, in that order; junction bases with no gene match: 10. Points from the study as a whole: The matching step, a VDJdb search, favored anti-spike CD8 responses and missed private and CD4 specificities.

The starting material was whole blood, obtained at baseline. The J gene is TRBJ2-1, the V gene TRBV28, with TRBD1 matching over 9 bases. This sequence originates from an adult who was a healthcare worker with PCR-confirmed SARS-CoV-2 infection or an uninfected control (not recorded which). CDR3 residues: CASSVADRGSDEQFF. CDR3 nucleotide sequence: TGTGCCAGCAGTGTAGCGGACAGGGGAAGTGATGAGCAGTTCTTC. Filled out from reference TRBV28 and TRBJ2-1, the complete variable domain reads DVKVTQSSRYLVKRTGEKVFLECVQDMDHENMFWYRQDPGLGLRLIYFSYDVKMKEKGDIPEGYSVSREKKERFSLILESASTNQTSMYLCASSVADRGSDEQFFGPGTRLTVL.